The entry below gives a single T cell receptor (beta chain) sequence along with its context. Antigen: not known. These data belong to a study of cytomegalovirus exposure and HLA in healthy donors. The repertoire was sequenced with immunoSEQ multiplex PCR; TCRdb's copy has only in-frame clones and lacks some. The sample lists some 130,000 clones; approximately 84% were seen once. The validation cohort, a group of around 120 subjects, included the donors and was separate from the roughly 670-subject first cohort. CDR1 is SQVTM, CDR2 ANQGSEA, per germline. V shed 7 bases, J shed 2 bases, and the junction held 10 bases outside the gene matches. There are 14 residues in the CDR3. Study conclusions and caveats: Altogether, about 160 TCR beta chains were recorded as cytomegalovirus-associated. A subsequent analysis found that TCR clusters from the first cohort also tended to co-occur in the approximately 130 validation repertoires, with about 95% of cluster scores above 0.

This chain uses TRBV29-1 with TRBJ2-5, with 7 positions matching TRBD2. Sequenced sample: PBMCs. The receptor comes from a man younger than 45 in good health and CMV-seropositive. DNA for the CDR3: TGCAGCGCAACCCGGAGTAGCGGGCAAGAGACCCAGTACTTC. Amino acid sequence: CSATRSSGQETQYF.